The rows below give T cell receptor beta chains drawn from one sample of a study of T cells in Graves' hyperthyroidism and ophthalmopathy. TCRdb itself ran the multiplex PCR reads through MiXCR, one entry per CDR3 protein. The sample consists of about 360,000 distinct CDR3 sequences, about 13% of them appearing once. The sample was blood. Receptor source: a woman aged 18-29 years with Graves' hyperthyroidism. The CDR3 runs from the conserved cysteine through the conserved F or W. Fields, in order: clone size, V gene, D gene, J gene, CDR3 DNA, CDR3 protein. A D gene is named only where the DNA matches it firmly. Expanded clones are given a class, and other clones once, few, many or no size at all.

size: NA; V: TRBV2; D: TRBD1; J: TRBJ2-1; DNA: TGTGCCAGCAGTGAAGCGCAGGGGGAAAACAATGAGCAGTTCTTC; CDR3: CASSEAQGENNEQFF
size: NA; V: TRBV5-1; D: TRBD2; J: TRBJ2-1; DNA: TGCGCCAGCAGCTTAACCACGGGACTAGTATACAATGAGCAGTTCTTC; CDR3: CASSLTTGLVYNEQFF
size: many; V: TRBV12-3/TRBV12-4; D: TRBD1; J: TRBJ1-2; DNA: TGTGCCAGCAGGAACAACAGGGGGGGCTATGGCTACACCTTC; CDR3: CASRNNRGGYGYTF
size: many; V: TRBV7-2; D: NA; J: TRBJ1-2; DNA: TGTGCCAGCAGCTTAGGCACAGGAGGCTATGGCTACACCTTC; CDR3: CASSLGTGGYGYTF
size: NA; V: TRBV10-2; D: NA; J: TRBJ1-1; DNA: TGCGCCAGCGGATATATGAACACTGAAGCTTTCTTT; CDR3: CASGYMNTEAFF
size: NA; V: TRBV20-1; D: NA; J: TRBJ2-7; DNA: TGCAGTGCTTCAGTCCTGGACAGTGCGGATTACGAGCAGTACTTC; CDR3: CSASVLDSADYEQYF
size: many; V: TRBV12-3/TRBV12-4; D: NA; J: TRBJ2-7; DNA: TGTGCCAGCAGTTTGGGGGAATCCTACGAGCAGTACTTC; CDR3: CASSLGESYEQYF
size: NA; V: TRBV13; D: TRBD1; J: TRBJ2-4; DNA: TGTGCCAGCAGCTCCCGGGACAGGGCTGGAGTCAAAAACATTCAGTACTTC; CDR3: CASSSRDRAGVKNIQYF
size: many; V: TRBV2; D: NA; J: TRBJ1-2; DNA: TGTGCCAGCAGTGAAAGTCGGCTCTATGGCTACACCTTC; CDR3: CASSESRLYGYTF
size: many; V: TRBV6-2/TRBV6-3; D: NA; J: TRBJ2-1; DNA: TGTGCCAGCAGCCCGCTGAGGGAATACAATGAGCAGTTCTTC; CDR3: CASSPLREYNEQFF
size: many; V: TRBV15; D: NA; J: TRBJ1-5; DNA: TGTGCCACCCAGACAGAATTGAATCAGCCCCAGCATTTT; CDR3: CATQTELNQPQHF
size: NA; V: TRBV2; D: TRBD1; J: TRBJ2-5; DNA: TGTGCCAGCGGACAGGGGGAGATCCAGTACTTC; CDR3: CASGQGEIQYF
size: NA; V: TRBV5-1; D: NA; J: TRBJ1-4; DNA: TGCGCCAGCAGCTTGGACAGGGTGACTAATGAAAAACTGTTTTTT; CDR3: CASSLDRVTNEKLFF
size: NA; V: TRBV27; D: TRBD1; J: TRBJ1-2; DNA: TGTGCCAGCAGTTTACAGGGGGCAATGAACTATGGCTACACCTTC; CDR3: CASSLQGAMNYGYTF
size: few; V: TRBV9; D: NA; J: TRBJ1-2; DNA: TGTGCCAGCAGCGTAGGGCAGGGAACCTATGGCTACACCTTC; CDR3: CASSVGQGTYGYTF
size: many; V: TRBV20-1; D: NA; J: TRBJ1-2; DNA: TGCAGTGCTACAGACAGTTTGGGCTATGGCTACACCTTC; CDR3: CSATDSLGYGYTF
size: many; V: TRBV7-3; D: TRBD2; J: TRBJ2-1; DNA: TGTGCCAGCAGCGAACTAGCGGGACTATTCGATGAGCAGTTCTTC; CDR3: CASSELAGLFDEQFF
size: many; V: TRBV27; D: TRBD2; J: TRBJ2-1; DNA: TGTGCCAGCAGTTTAGGAACTAGCGGATTAAATGAGCAGTTCTTC; CDR3: CASSLGTSGLNEQFF
size: many; V: TRBV6-6; D: NA; J: TRBJ1-2; DNA: TGTGCCAGCAGTTACAGACTGCCGCGAGGATATGGCTACACCTTC; CDR3: CASSYRLPRGYGYTF
size: NA; V: TRBV5-1; D: NA; J: TRBJ1-4; DNA: TGCGCCAGCAGCTTGTCGGGGGGCAATCATGAAAAACTGTTTTTT; CDR3: CASSLSGGNHEKLFF
size: many; V: TRBV7-2; D: NA; J: TRBJ2-5; DNA: TGTGCCAGCAGCCAACGGCAAGAGACCCAGTACTTC; CDR3: CASSQRQETQYF
size: few; V: TRBV27; D: NA; J: TRBJ1-1; DNA: TGTGCCAGCAGTTTAGGGGGGGGGGGCACTGAAGCTTTCTTT; CDR3: CASSLGGGGTEAFF
size: few; V: TRBV6-1; D: NA; J: TRBJ1-2; DNA: TGTGCCAGCAGTGAAGTTACGAACTATGGCTACACCTTC; CDR3: CASSEVTNYGYTF
size: many; V: TRBV20-1; D: TRBD2; J: TRBJ2-7; DNA: TGCAGTGCCGCGGGGGGCAGGGGAGGTTCCACCTCCTACGAGCAGTACTTC; CDR3: CSAAGGRGGSTSYEQYF
size: NA; V: TRBV19; D: TRBD1; J: TRBJ1-2; DNA: TGTGCCAGTAGTACCGGGACAGGCCGGGGCTACACCTTC; CDR3: CASSTGTGRGYTF
size: many; V: TRBV6-1; D: TRBD1; J: TRBJ2-5; DNA: TGTGCCAGCAGGAGGGACAGGGGAGAAGAGACCCAGTACTTC; CDR3: CASRRDRGEETQYF
size: many; V: TRBV12-3/TRBV12-4; D: TRBD1; J: TRBJ1-5; DNA: TGTGCCAGCACCCTAGGACAGGCGGAGGCTCAGCCCCAGCATTTT; CDR3: CASTLGQAEAQPQHF
size: many; V: TRBV6-5; D: TRBD1; J: TRBJ2-7; DNA: TGTGCCAGCAGTTACTCGACAGGGGTCAACGAGCAGTACTTC; CDR3: CASSYSTGVNEQYF
size: many; V: TRBV29-1; D: TRBD1; J: TRBJ1-4; DNA: TGCAGCGGGGGACAGGGTGCAACTAATGAAAAACTGTTTTTT; CDR3: CSGGQGATNEKLFF
size: many; V: TRBV12-3/TRBV12-4; D: NA; J: TRBJ2-1; DNA: TGTGCCAGCAGCCTTACAGCCTCCTACAATGAGCAGTTCTTC; CDR3: CASSLTASYNEQFF
size: NA; V: TRBV7-4; D: NA; J: TRBJ2-7; DNA: TGTGCCAGCAGCCTTCACTACGGCAGCTACGAGCAGTACTTC; CDR3: CASSLHYGSYEQYF
size: few; V: TRBV4-3; D: TRBD2; J: TRBJ2-3; DNA: TGCGCCAGCAGCCGTCGGACTAGCGGGAGTAGGGCAGATACGCAGTATTTT; CDR3: CASSRRTSGSRADTQYF
size: many; V: TRBV7-8; D: NA; J: TRBJ1-2; DNA: TGTGCCAGCAGCTTGGACGGCGCGGGGTACTATGGCTACACCTTC; CDR3: CASSLDGAGYYGYTF
size: NA; V: TRBV29-1; D: NA; J: TRBJ1-1; DNA: TGCAGCGTTGAAGAAACAGGGCGAACTGAAGCTTTCTTT; CDR3: CSVEETGRTEAFF
size: many; V: TRBV28; D: TRBD1; J: TRBJ1-6; DNA: TGTGCCAGCAGCACCGGGACAGTGAATAATTCACCCCTCCACTTT; CDR3: CASSTGTVNNSPLHF
size: many; V: TRBV27; D: TRBD1; J: TRBJ2-1; DNA: TGTGCCAGCCATCACAGGGGTCACTACAATGAGCAGTTCTTC; CDR3: CASHHRGHYNEQFF
size: NA; V: TRBV28; D: NA; J: TRBJ1-1; DNA: TGTGCCTCGGCGGGAAAGAACACTGAAGCTTTCTTT; CDR3: CASAGKNTEAFF
size: many; V: TRBV20-1; D: TRBD1; J: TRBJ2-7; DNA: TGCAGTGCCGGGACAGGGGACGTCGACGAGCAGTACTTC; CDR3: CSAGTGDVDEQYF
size: many; V: TRBV3-1; D: NA; J: TRBJ1-3; DNA: TGTGCCAGCAGCCATTTCCCAGACGGACTCTCTGGAAACACCATATATTTT; CDR3: CASSHFPDGLSGNTIYF
size: many; V: TRBV20-1; D: TRBD2; J: TRBJ2-1; DNA: TGCAGTGCTAAAGAGGGCCCGGGACTAGCGGGAGAGGGCAATGAGCAGTTCTTC; CDR3: CSAKEGPGLAGEGNEQFF
size: many; V: TRBV3-1; D: TRBD2; J: TRBJ2-1; DNA: TGTGCCAGCAGCCAAGTTGGGGGGGTCGGCTACAATGAGCAGTTCTTC; CDR3: CASSQVGGVGYNEQFF
size: NA; V: TRBV7-2; D: TRBD2; J: TRBJ2-3; DNA: TGTGCCAGCAGCTTAATGGCCGGGGGGTCTGCCGGTAGCACAGATACGCAGTATTTT; CDR3: CASSLMAGGSAGSTDTQYF
size: many; V: TRBV6-1; D: NA; J: TRBJ2-7; DNA: TGTGCCAGCAAACCGATGGGTGACGAGCAGTACTTC; CDR3: CASKPMGDEQYF
size: many; V: TRBV27; D: TRBD2; J: TRBJ2-7; DNA: TGTGCCAGCAGTCCTGGACTAGACTCCAACGAGCAGTACTTC; CDR3: CASSPGLDSNEQYF
size: many; V: TRBV6-1; D: TRBD1; J: TRBJ1-6; DNA: TGTGCCAGCAGTCAGCGAGGGGGACAGGGAGATTCACCCCTCCACTTT; CDR3: CASSQRGGQGDSPLHF
size: many; V: TRBV7-9; D: NA; J: TRBJ2-7; DNA: TGTGCCAGCAGCTCGTTACTGGGGGCGCTTAGGGAAAGAACCTACGAGCAGTACTTC; CDR3: CASSSLLGALRERTYEQYF
size: few; V: TRBV18; D: NA; J: TRBJ2-7; DNA: TGTGCCAGCTCGACCATGGATACACCTACCACCTACGAGCAGTACTTC; CDR3: CASSTMDTPTTYEQYF
size: many; V: TRBV4-3; D: NA; J: TRBJ2-5; DNA: TGCGCCAGCAGCCAAGATCCTGGGGAGACCCAGTACTTC; CDR3: CASSQDPGETQYF
size: many; V: TRBV28; D: TRBD2; J: TRBJ2-1; DNA: TGTGCCAGCAGTTTGCAACTAGCGTCTCTTTACAATGAGCAGTTCTTC; CDR3: CASSLQLASLYNEQFF
size: NA; V: TRBV4-3; D: NA; J: TRBJ1-3; DNA: TGCGCCAGCAGCCTCCGAGGGGGATTAGGAAACACCATATATTTT; CDR3: CASSLRGGLGNTIYF